What follows describes a single T cell receptor beta chain. The antigen remains unidentified. The sample originates from a study of Ad26.COV2.S vaccination and SARS-CoV-2 variants. Study-wide context: Recipients of Ad26.COV2.S got it intramuscularly, once or twice 56 days apart. Overall study results and limits: TCR breadth and depth estimates may have understated total T cell responses. Researchers reported similar non-spike TCR breadth in vaccine and placebo recipients. Vaccinated individuals (as opposed to placebo recipients) had higher spike-specific TCR breadth.

Treatment defined: approximately 18 received Ad26.COV2.S at low or high dose, single or two shots; several received placebo; per-sample allocation not given. Material that was analyzed had been drawn on day 63 after the first vaccine or placebo injection. Using immunoSEQ multiplex PCR, the repertoire was profiled, and TCRdb retains in-frame clones only, with some absent. The sample includes some 340,000 clones, just under 85% seen only once; the top ten take around 2.2%. This CDR3 has 18 residues. Germline trimming cut 0 bases from V and 0 bases from J; bases unmatched to any gene: 10. Germline values: CDR1 MNHEY, CDR2 SMNVEV (reference sequence).

The source material was peripheral blood, sampled in a trial of Ad26.COV2.S vaccine versus placebo. The chain employs TRBV27 and TRBJ1-1; TRBD1 agrees at 7 bases. The clonotype originates from a person between 18 and 65 years old who received the Ad26.COV2.S COVID-19 vaccine or a placebo. CDR3 bases: TGTGCCAGCAGTTTATCGATAAGGGGGCTCCGGGTGAACACTGAAGCTTTCTTT. Its protein product is CASSLSIRGLRVNTEAFF.